One and the same sample provided the 17 T cell receptor beta chains below, sequenced in a study of CD8+ T cells in alopecia areata (dated by TCRdb to the late 2010s). The method behind the library was the immunoSEQ multiplex PCR assay. To provide template for TCR sequencing, every sample had RNA extracted and reverse transcribed into cDNA. Not all clones reach the TCRdb copy of this immuneACCESS table, which keeps in-frame sequences only. Checked studies attribute under half of the gap to unresolved V genes and leave the rest unexplained. A total of tens of thousands of clones appear in this sample, around 70% of them only once. The leading ten clones occupy 17% of the sample. The meaning of the sample's treatment or condition label: oral pan-JAK inhibitor, 5-10 mg twice daily. This specimen was CD8+ T cells sorted from blood, taken between weeks 44 and 45, from a patient treated with tofacitinib. Every receptor here comes from a human donor with alopecia areata.

A single count supports this clone. The chain carries TRBV5-1 and TRBJ1-1, with D tentatively TRBD1 (6 bases). V was pared by 3 bases and J by 4 bases, with 13 bases between. Germline CDR1 is SGHRS and CDR2 is YFSETQ. The CDR3 length is 14 residues. CDR3 coding DNA: TGCGCCAGCAGCTCGTACAGGGATGGCACTGAAGCTTTCTTT. This codes for CASSSYRDGTEAFF. The whole variable domain, filled in from reference TRBV5-1 and TRBJ1-1, reads KAGVTQTPRYLIKTRGQQVTLSCSPISGHRSVSWYQQTPGQGLQFLFEYFSETQRNKGNFPGRFSGRQFSNSRSEMNVSTLELGDSALYLCASSSYRDGTEAFFGQGTRLTVV.

V is TRBV7-9 and J is TRBJ2-3; 10 bases agree with TRBD2. CDR3 size: 16 residues. The trim removed 2 bases at V and 5 bases at J, leaving 7 bases unmatched. The germline V gene encodes CDR1 SEHNR and CDR2 FQNEAQ (reference sequence). The CDR3 loop is CASSLSLAGDGDTQYF. The CDR3 DNA reads TGTGCCAGCAGCTTATCCCTAGCGGGGGATGGAGATACGCAGTATTTT.

The V gene is TRBV7-9, the J gene TRBJ1-2; D not resolved. This CDR3 comprises 15 residues. V gave up 2 bases and J gave up 0 bases, with 10 bases separating them. The germline V gene has CDR1 SEHNR and CDR2 FQNEAQ (reference sequence). The CDR3, as DNA: TGTGCCAGCAGCTTATCAACTCCTTCTAACTATGGCTACACCTTC. This codes for CASSLSTPSNYGYTF.

The chain has TRBV30 and TRBJ2-7; 7 bases are shared with TRBD1. This CDR3 has 14 residues. V lost 0 bases to trimming and J lost 3 bases; unmatched junction nucleotides: 5. Germline V lookup: CDR1 GTSNPN, CDR2 SVGIG (reference sequence). The CDR3 sequence: CAWSVGQAFYEQYF. The CDR3, as DNA: TGTGCCTGGAGTGTCGGACAGGCATTCTACGAGCAGTACTTC.

The V gene is TRBV4-3, the J gene TRBJ1-1; D gene unclear. V lost 0 bases to trimming and J lost 1 base, with 15 bases between them. The CDR3 loop spans 17 amino acids. Germline values: CDR1 LGHNA, CDR2 YSLEER. CDR3 residues: CASSQDIGLSGNTEAFF. The CDR3 DNA follows: TGCGCCAGCAGCCAAGACATCGGACTCTCAGGGAACACTGAAGCTTTCTTT.

This clone has a handful of counts. The gene calls are TRBV6-5 and TRBJ1-6; maybe TRBD1 (5 bases). The V end was cut by 2 bases, the J end by 5 bases, with 10 bases between. Germline V gene data show CDR1 as MNHEY and CDR2 as SVGAGI. This CDR3 comprises 15 residues. The CDR3: CASSYREGDNSPLHF. The CDR3 region has the DNA TGTGCCAGCAGTTACAGGGAAGGGGATAATTCACCCCTCCACTTT.

This clone was found a few times. The chain employs TRBV6-5 and TRBJ1-5; 7 nucleotides line up with TRBD1. This CDR3 is built from 15 residues. CDR1 is MNHEY, CDR2 SVGAGI, per germline. V lost 6 bases and J lost 1; bases outside the gene matches: 6. The CDR3 bases are TGTGCCAGCAGACCGAACAGGGGCAGCAATCAGCCCCAGCATTTT. Translation gives CASRPNRGSNQPQHF.

The CDR3 loop is CASSQVSGLNEQFF. In nucleotides, the CDR3 is TGCGCCAGCAGCCAAGTTTCAGGGCTAAATGAGCAGTTCTTC. The V and J genes are TRBV4-3 and TRBJ2-1; a weak D match, TRBD1 (5 bases). The V and J ends lost 1 base and 7 bases respectively, with 11 bases between them. CDR1 and CDR2 from the germline V gene are LGHNA and YSLEER. This CDR3 spans 14 amino acids.

In its sample, this clone was seen a few times. The chain is built from TRBV5-1 and TRBJ2-3; 8 nucleotides line up with TRBD2. The CDR3 sequence is 12 residues long. After removal of 5 bases from V and 9 bases from J, the junction contained 5 bases not matched to a gene. The V gene's germline CDR1 is SGHRS and CDR2 YFSETQ. The DNA for the CDR3 is TGCGCCAGCAGACATAGCGGGGACACGCAGTATTTT. Amino acid sequence: CASRHSGDTQYF.

This clone was counted only a few times. In DNA, the CDR3 is TGTGCCAGCAGCTTAGGCCTTGGTGGGGGGCTCGAGCAGTACTTC. It encodes CASSLGLGGGLEQYF. The chain combines TRBV13 with TRBJ2-7; the D call may be TRBD1 or TRBD2 (6 bases each). CDR3 size: 15 residues. Germline CDR1 and CDR2: PRHDT and FYEKMQ (reference sequence). Between the trimmed V and J ends, which lost 0 bases and 6 bases, there was a span of 15 bases.

The rearrangement links TRBV11-2 to TRBJ2-5; possible D gene TRBD2, 5 bases. The V gene's germline CDR1 is SGHAT and CDR2 FQNNGV. This CDR3 spans 15 amino acids. The ends were cut back, 5 bases at V and 0 bases at J, with 13 bases in the middle. Here the CDR3 DNA reads TGTGCCAGCAGCCGAACCCCTAGCTACCAAGAGACCCAGTACTTC. It codes for CASSRTPSYQETQYF.

This clone appeared a few times. The CDR3 spells CASSLSQDTSEINTEAFF. In DNA, the CDR3 is TGTGCCAGCAGCTTGTCCCAGGACACCTCCGAAATAAACACTGAAGCTTTCTTT. The V gene is TRBV5-6, the J gene TRBJ1-1; a weak D match, TRBD1 (5 bases). The V gene lost 1 base and the J gene lost 2 bases, with 21 bases spanning the gap. Per germline, CDR1 SGHDT and CDR2 YYEEEE. There are 18 residues in the CDR3.

This sequence joins TRBV29-1 and TRBJ2-2; no firm D call. CDR1 and CDR2 (germline): SQVTM, ANQGSEA. V lost 5 bases, J lost 4 bases, and 14 bases lay in between. The CDR3 is made up of 14 amino acids. The CDR3: CSVQDLGSTGELFF. CDR3 DNA: TGCAGCGTTCAGGACCTGGGTTCCACCGGGGAGCTGTTTTTT.

This clone was seen a few times. The gene calls are TRBV29-1 and TRBJ2-1; D is possibly TRBD1 (6 bases). The CDR3 is 12 residues long. The V and J ends lost 6 bases and 7 bases respectively, with 13 bases between them. CDR1 SQVTM and CDR2 ANQGSEA come from the germline V gene. DNA for the CDR3: TGCAGCGTCCCCAGGGGTCTGAATGAGCAGTTCTTC. It codes for CSVPRGLNEQFF.

In its sample, this clone was seen once. CDR3 in DNA: TGTGCCACCAGCAGAGATTTCGGTCAAGCGGGGGGGCCGGTCAATGAGCAGTTCTTC. It codes for CATSRDFGQAGGPVNEQFF. The chain recombines TRBV15 with TRBJ2-1; TRBD2 aligns across 10 bases. Losses at the gene ends were 0 bases for V and 6 bases for J; bases not matched to a gene: 14. The germline V gene has CDR1 LNHNV and CDR2 YYDKDF (reference sequence). This CDR3 has 19 residues.

This chain connects TRBV2 to TRBJ2-1; 9 bases map to TRBD1. The CDR3 has 15 residues. Looked up from germline, CDR1 is SNHLY and CDR2 is FYNNEI. Trimming removed 2 bases from V and 5 bases from J; junction bases left unmatched: 4. In DNA, the CDR3 is TGTGCCAGCAGTGAATGGACAGGGGTTAACAATGAGCAGTTCTTC. Translation: CASSEWTGVNNEQFF.

This rearrangement joins TRBV5-1 to TRBJ1-1, with 11 bases matching TRBD1. Trimming took 4 bases from V and 1 from J; bases not matched to a gene: 6. There are 16 residues in the CDR3. CDR1 SGHRS and CDR2 YFSETQ come from the germline V gene. DNA of the CDR3: TGCGCCAGCAGCCAGGGGACAGGGGGAGGGAACACTGAAGCTTTCTTT. It codes for CASSQGTGGGNTEAFF.